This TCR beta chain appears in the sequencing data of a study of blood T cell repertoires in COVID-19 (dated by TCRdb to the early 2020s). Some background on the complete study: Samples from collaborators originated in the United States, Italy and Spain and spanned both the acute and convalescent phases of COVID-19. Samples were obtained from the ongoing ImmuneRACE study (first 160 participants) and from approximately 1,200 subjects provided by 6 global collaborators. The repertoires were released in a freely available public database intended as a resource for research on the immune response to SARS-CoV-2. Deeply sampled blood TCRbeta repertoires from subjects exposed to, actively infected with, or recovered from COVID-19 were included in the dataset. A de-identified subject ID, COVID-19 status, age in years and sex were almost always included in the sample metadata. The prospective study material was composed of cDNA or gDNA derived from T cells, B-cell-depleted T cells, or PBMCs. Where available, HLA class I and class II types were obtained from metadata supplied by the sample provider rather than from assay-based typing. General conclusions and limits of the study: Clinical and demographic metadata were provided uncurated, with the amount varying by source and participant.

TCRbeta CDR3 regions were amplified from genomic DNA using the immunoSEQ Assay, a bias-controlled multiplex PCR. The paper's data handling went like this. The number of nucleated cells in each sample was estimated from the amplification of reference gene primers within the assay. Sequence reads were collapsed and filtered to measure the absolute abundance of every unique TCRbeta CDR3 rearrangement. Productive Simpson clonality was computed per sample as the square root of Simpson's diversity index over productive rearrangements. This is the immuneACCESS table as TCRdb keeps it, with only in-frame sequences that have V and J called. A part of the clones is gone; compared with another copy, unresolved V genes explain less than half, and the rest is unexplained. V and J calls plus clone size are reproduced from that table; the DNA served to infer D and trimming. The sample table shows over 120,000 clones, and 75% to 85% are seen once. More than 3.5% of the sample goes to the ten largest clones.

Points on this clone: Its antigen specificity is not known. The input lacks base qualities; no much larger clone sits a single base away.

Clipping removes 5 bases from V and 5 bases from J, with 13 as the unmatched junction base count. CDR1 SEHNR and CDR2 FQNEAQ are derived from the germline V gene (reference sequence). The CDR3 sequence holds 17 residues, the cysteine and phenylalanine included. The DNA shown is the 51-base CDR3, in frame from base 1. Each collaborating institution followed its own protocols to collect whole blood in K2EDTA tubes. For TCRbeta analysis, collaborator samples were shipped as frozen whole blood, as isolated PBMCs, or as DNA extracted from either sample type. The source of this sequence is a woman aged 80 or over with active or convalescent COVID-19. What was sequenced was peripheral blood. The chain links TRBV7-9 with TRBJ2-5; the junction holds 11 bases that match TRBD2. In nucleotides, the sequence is TGTGCCAGCAGCCCTACTAGCGGGGGCAGTGGTAGGGAGACCCAGTACTTC. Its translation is CASSPTSGGSGRETQYF.